The clone carrying this T cell receptor beta chain has ten or more counts. Its cognate antigen is unknown. Synthesis of TCR beta cDNA was carried out from 500 ng total RNA with a constant-region primer. Generation of the TCR beta libraries relied on three nested multiplex PCR rounds using slightly modified ARM-PCR. Investigators reported that the first two PCR rounds, at 10 cycles each, used TRBV1-TRBV30 forward primers with a C-beta reverse primer. One entry per CDR3 protein results from TCRdb running MiXCR on the multiplex PCR reads. This table holds some 320,000 distinct CDR3 sequences, approximately 60% found once. This record comes from a study of tumor-infiltrating lymphocytes in primary liver carcinoma. Background on the study: Surgical resection was used to treat these primary liver carcinoma patients. Patients were both men and women, whose ages ran from 30 to 69 years. General study results and limits: The overlap of tumor-adjacent and tumor-blood pairs was smaller than that of tumor region pairs. When set against blood, tumors had a significantly higher top-250-clone fraction (p = 0.039).

Unsorted whole blood supplied the blood RNA, and germline DNA was isolated too. Trimming cost V 2 bases and J 7 bases, with 15 bases left between them. Germline V gene sequence: CDR1 MNHNY, CDR2 SVGAGI (reference sequence). The CDR3 extends over 16 amino acids. The source material was peripheral blood. The chain recombines TRBV6-6 with TRBJ1-6; D might be TRBD1 (5 bases). This receptor was identified in a man aged 35 to 55 with primary liver carcinoma and hepatitis B virus infection. The CDR3 sequence is CASSYTNRNPNSPLHF. The CDR3 DNA reads TGTGCCAGCAGTTACACAAACAGGAACCCAAATTCACCCCTCCACTTT.